This TCR beta chain was observed in a study of cytomegalovirus exposure and HLA in healthy donors. Broader study findings: Per a later analysis, approximately 16,000 TCR beta sequences showed association with HLA alleles at 0.05 false discovery rate. Immune exposure data for these donors was limited to CMV serostatus.

V lost 6 bases and J lost 9; bases outside the gene matches: 9. Germline-derived CDR1 and CDR2 are LNHNV and YYDKDF (reference sequence). There are 13 residues in the CDR3. PCR primers comprised 60 Vbeta and 13 Jbeta primers. The assay was immunoSEQ multiplex PCR, and TCRdb's table has in-frame clones only and misses some. The table lists about 190,000 clones, 78% of them singletons, with around 6.1% in the top ten. About this clone itself: The target antigen is unknown.

The genes are TRBV15 and TRBJ2-7; the match to TRBD2 covers 9 bases. The clonotype originates from a woman in her 30s in good health and CMV-seropositive. Sequenced input: PBMCs. The chain's CDR3 is CATRGTSPIRQYF. CDR3 DNA: TGTGCCACCAGGGGGACTAGCCCCATACGGCAGTACTTC.